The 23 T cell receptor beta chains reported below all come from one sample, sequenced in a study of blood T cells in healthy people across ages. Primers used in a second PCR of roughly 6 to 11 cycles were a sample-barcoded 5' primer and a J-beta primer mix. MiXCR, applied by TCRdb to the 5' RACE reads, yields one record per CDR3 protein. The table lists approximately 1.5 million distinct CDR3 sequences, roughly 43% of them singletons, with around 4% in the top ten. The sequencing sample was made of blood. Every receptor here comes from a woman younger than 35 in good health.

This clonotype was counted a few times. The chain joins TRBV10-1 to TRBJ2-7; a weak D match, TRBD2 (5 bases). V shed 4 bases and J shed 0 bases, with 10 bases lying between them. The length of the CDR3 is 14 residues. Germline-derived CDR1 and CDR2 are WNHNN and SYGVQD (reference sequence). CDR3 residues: CASSGGLGSYEQYF. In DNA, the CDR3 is TGCGCCAGCAGTGGAGGGCTTGGCTCCTACGAGCAGTACTTC.

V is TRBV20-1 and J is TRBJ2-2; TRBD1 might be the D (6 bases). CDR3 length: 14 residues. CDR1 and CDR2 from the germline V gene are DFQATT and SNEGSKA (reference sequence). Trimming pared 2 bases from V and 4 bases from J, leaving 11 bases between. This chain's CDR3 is CSARPTGPTGELFF. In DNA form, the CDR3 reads TGCAGTGCTAGACCTACAGGGCCCACCGGGGAGCTGTTTTTT.

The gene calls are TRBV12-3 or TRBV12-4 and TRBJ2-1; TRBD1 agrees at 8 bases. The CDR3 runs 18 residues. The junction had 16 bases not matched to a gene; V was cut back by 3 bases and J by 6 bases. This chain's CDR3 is CASSLAHFRDRLSNEQFF. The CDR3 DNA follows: TGTGCCAGCAGTTTGGCTCATTTCCGGGACAGGCTGAGCAATGAGCAGTTCTTC.

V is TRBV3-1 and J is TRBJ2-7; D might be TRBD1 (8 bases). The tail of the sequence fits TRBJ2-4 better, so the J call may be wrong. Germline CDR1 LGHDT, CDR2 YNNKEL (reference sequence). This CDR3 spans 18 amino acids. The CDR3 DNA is TGTGCCAGCAGCCGAGCGGGACAGGCTCGGACGGCCAAAAACATTCAGTACTTC. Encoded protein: CASSRAGQARTAKNIQYF.

For the CDR3, the DNA is TGCAGTGCGTTGAGCGTGAACCAAGAGACCCAGTACTTC. This sequence encodes CSALSVNQETQYF. The chain joins TRBV20-1 to TRBJ2-5, with D unresolved. The CDR3 is 13 amino acids. CDR1 and CDR2 from the germline V gene are DFQATT and SNEGSKA (reference sequence). V gave up 6 bases and J gave up 0 bases, with 11 bases separating them.

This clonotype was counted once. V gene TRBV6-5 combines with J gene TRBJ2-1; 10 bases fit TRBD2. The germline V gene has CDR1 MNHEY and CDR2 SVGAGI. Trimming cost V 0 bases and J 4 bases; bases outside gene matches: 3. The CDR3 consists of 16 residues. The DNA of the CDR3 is TGTGCCAGCAGTTACTCGACTAGCGGGCGATACAATGAGCAGTTCTTC. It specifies CASSYSTSGRYNEQFF.

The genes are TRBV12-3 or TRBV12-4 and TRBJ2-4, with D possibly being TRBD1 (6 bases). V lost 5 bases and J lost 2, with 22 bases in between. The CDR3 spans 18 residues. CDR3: CASSPLPRGRVSKNIQYF. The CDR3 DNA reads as TGTGCCAGCAGTCCGCTCCCCAGGGGCCGTGTATCCAAAAACATTCAGTACTTC.

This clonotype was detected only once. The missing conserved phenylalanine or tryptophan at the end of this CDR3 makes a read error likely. The CDR3 region is CASRAALRQYS. CDR3 coding DNA: TGTGCCAGCAGAGCCGCCCTCCGCCAGTACTCC. The chain has TRBV2 and TRBJ2-7, with D hard to call. V lost 6 bases and J lost 10, with 13 bases in between. This CDR3 contains 11 residues. Germline loops: CDR1 SNHLY, CDR2 FYNNEI.

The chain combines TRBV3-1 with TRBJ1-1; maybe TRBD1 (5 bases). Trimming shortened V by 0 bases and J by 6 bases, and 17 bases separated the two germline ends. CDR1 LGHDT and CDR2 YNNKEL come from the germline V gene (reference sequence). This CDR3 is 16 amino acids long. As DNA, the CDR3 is TGTGCCAGCAGCCAAGACCCCCGGACATATTCGGCTGAAGCTTTCTTT. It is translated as CASSQDPRTYSAEAFF.

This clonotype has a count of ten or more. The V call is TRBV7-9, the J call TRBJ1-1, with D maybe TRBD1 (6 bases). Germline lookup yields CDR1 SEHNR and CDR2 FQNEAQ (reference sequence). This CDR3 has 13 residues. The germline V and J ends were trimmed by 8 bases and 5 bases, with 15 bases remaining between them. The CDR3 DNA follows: TGTGCCAGCTCATCACAGGGCGGTACTGAAGCTTTCTTT. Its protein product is CASSSQGGTEAFF.

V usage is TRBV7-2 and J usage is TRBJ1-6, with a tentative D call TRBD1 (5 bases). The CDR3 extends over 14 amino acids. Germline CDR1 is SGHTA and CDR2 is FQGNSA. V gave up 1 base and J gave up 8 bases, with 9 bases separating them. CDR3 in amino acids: CASSLVRVDSPLHF. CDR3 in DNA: TGTGCCAGCAGCTTAGTCAGGGTTGATTCACCCCTCCACTTT.

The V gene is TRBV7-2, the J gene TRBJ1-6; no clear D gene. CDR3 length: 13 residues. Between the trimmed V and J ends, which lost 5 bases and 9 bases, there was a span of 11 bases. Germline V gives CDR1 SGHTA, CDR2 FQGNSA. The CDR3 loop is CASSPPKVSPLHF. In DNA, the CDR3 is TGTGCCAGCAGCCCTCCCAAGGTTTCACCCCTCCACTTT. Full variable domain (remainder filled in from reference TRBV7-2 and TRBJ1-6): GAGVSQSPSNKVTEKGKDVELRCDPISGHTALYWYRQSLGQGLEFLIYFQGNSAPDKSGLPSDRFSAERTGGSVSTLTIQRTQQEDSAVYLCASSPPKVSPLHFGNGTRLTVT.

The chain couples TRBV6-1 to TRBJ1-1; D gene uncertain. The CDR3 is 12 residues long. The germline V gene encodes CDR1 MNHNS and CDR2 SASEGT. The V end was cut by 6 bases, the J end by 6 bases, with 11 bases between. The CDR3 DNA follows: TGTGCCAGCAGCGATTTGACACCTGAAGCTTTCTTT. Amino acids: CASSDLTPEAFF.

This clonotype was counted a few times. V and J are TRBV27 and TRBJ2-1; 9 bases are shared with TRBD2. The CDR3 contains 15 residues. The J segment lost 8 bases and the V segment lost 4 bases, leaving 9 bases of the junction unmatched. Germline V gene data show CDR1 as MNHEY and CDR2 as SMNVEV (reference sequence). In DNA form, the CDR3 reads TGTGCCAGCAGTTCGGGACTAGCCGGTCTCTATGAGCAGTTCTTC. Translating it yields CASSSGLAGLYEQFF.

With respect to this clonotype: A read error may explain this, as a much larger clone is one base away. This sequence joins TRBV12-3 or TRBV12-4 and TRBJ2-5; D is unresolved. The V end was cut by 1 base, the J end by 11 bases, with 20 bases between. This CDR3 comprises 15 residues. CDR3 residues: CASSLGPPVANEQYF. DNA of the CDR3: TGTGCCAGCAGTTTAGGTCCCCCGGTGGCCAATGAGCAGTACTTC.

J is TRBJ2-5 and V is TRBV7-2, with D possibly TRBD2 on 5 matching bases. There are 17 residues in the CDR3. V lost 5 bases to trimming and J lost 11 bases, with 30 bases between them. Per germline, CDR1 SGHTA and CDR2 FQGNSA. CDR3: CASSALPSSSSYNEQYF. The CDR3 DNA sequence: TGTGCCAGCAGCGCCCTACCTAGTTCTAGCTCCTACAATGAGCAGTACTTC.

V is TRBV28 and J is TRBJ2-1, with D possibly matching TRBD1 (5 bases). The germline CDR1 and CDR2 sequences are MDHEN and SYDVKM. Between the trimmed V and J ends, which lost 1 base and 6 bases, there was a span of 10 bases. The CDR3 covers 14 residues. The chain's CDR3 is CASSLSGFGNEQFF. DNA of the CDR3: TGTGCCAGCAGTTTATCAGGGTTTGGCAATGAGCAGTTCTTC.

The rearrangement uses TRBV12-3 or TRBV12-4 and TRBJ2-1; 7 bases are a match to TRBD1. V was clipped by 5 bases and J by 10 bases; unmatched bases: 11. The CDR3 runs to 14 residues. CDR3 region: CASSTTGTAREQFF. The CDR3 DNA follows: TGTGCCAGCAGTACGACCGGGACAGCACGCGAGCAGTTCTTC.

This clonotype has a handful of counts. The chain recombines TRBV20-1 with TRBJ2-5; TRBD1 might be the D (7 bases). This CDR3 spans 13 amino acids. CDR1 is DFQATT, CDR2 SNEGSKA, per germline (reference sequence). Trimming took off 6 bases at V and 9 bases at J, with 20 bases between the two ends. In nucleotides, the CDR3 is TGCAGTGCCACGCGGGACAGTGGTAAGGCCCAGTACTTC. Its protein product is CSATRDSGKAQYF.

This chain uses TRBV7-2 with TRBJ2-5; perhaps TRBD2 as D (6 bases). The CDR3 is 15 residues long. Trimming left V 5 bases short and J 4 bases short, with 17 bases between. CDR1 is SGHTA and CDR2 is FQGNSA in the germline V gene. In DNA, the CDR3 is TGTGCCAGCAGCCCATCCCCGGGGGTTGTAGAGACCCAGTACTTC. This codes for CASSPSPGVVETQYF.

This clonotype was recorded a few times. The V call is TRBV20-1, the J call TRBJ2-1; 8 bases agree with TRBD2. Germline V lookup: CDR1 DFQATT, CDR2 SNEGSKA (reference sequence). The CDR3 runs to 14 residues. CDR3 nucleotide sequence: TGCATGTCGGGAGGGCCAGGAACCTACAATGAGCAGTTCTTC. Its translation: CMSGGPGTYNEQFF.

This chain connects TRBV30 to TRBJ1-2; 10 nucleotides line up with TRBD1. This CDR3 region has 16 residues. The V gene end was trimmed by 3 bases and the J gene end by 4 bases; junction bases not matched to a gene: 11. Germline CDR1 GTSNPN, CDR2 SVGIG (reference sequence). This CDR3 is CAWRNWKTGGIYGYTF. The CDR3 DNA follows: TGTGCCTGGAGGAATTGGAAGACAGGGGGCATCTATGGCTACACCTTC.

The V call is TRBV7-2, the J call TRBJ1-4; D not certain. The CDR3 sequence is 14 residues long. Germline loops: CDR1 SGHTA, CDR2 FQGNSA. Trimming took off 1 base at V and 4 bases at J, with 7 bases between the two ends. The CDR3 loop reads CASSLEPLNEKLFF. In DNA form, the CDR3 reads TGTGCCAGCAGCTTAGAACCCCTTAATGAAAAACTGTTTTTT. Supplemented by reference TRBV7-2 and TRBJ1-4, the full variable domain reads GAGVSQSPSNKVTEKGKDVELRCDPISGHTALYWYRQSLGQGLEFLIYFQGNSAPDKSGLPSDRFSAERTGGSVSTLTIQRTQQEDSAVYLCASSLEPLNEKLFFGSGTQLSVL.